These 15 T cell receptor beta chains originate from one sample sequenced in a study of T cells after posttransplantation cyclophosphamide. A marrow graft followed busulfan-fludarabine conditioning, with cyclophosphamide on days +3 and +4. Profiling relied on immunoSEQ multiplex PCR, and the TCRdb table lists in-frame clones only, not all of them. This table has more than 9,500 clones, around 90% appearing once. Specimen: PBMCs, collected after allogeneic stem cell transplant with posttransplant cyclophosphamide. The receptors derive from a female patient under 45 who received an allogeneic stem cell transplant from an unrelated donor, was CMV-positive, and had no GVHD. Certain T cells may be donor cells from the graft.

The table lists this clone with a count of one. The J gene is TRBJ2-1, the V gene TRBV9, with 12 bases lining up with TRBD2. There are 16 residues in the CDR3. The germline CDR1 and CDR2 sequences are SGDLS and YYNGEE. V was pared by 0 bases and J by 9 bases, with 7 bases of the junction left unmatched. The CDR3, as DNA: TGTGCCAGCAGCGTAGTTACTAGCGGGAGGTTTATTGAGCAGTTCTTC. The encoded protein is CASSVVTSGRFIEQFF.

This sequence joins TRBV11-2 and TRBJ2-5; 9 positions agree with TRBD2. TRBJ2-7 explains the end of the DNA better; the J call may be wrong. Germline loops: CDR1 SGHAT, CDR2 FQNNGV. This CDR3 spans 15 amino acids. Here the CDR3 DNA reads TGTGCCAGCAGCGCCCGAATAGCGGGGGTATACGAGCAGTACTTC. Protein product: CASSARIAGVYEQYF.

CDR3 nucleotides: TGTGCCAGCAGTCACCAAACAGGGGGCGGTCAGCCCCAGCATTTT. Its translation is CASSHQTGGGQPQHF. V usage is TRBV28 and J usage is TRBJ1-5, with 9 nucleotides matching TRBD1. V lost 5 bases and J lost 6; bases outside the gene matches: 8. The germline V gene has CDR1 MDHEN and CDR2 SYDVKM. The CDR3 is 15 residues long.

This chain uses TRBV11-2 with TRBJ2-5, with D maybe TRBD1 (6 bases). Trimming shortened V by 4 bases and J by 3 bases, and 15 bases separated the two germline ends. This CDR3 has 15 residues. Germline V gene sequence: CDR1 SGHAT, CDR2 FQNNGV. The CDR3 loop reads CASSSWRTAKETQYF. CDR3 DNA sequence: TGTGCCAGCAGCTCCTGGCGGACAGCCAAAGAGACCCAGTACTTC.

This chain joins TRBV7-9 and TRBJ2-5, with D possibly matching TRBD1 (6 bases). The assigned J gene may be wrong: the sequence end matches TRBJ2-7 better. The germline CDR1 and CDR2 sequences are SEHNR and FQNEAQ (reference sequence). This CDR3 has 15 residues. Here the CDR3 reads CASSSPRDKVYEQYF. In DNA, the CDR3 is TGTGCCAGCAGCTCTCCCCGGGACAAAGTATACGAGCAGTACTTC.

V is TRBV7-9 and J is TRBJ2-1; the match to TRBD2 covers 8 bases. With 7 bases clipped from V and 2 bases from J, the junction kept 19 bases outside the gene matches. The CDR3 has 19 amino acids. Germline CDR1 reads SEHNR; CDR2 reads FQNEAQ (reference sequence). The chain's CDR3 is CASTSLTGGPKKTYNEQFF. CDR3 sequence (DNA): TGTGCCAGCACCTCGTTGACGGGAGGGCCAAAAAAGACCTACAATGAGCAGTTCTTC.

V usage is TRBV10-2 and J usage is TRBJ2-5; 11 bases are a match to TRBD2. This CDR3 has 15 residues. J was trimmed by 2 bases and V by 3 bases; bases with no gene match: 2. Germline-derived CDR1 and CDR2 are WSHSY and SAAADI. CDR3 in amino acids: CASSDASGGQETQYF. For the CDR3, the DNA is TGCGCCAGCAGTGATGCTAGCGGGGGGCAAGAGACCCAGTACTTC.

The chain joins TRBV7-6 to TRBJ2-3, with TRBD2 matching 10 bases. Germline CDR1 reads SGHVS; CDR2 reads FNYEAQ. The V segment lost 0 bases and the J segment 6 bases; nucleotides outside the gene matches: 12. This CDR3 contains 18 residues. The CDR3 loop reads CASSLAHGLAVGWDTQYF. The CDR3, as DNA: TGTGCCAGCAGCTTAGCGCACGGACTAGCGGTCGGGTGGGATACGCAGTATTTT.

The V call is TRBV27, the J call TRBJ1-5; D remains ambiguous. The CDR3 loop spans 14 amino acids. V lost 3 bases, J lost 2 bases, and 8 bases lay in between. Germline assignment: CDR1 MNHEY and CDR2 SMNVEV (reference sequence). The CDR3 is CASSFAGGNQPQHF. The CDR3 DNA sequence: TGTGCCAGCAGTTTCGCAGGCGGCAATCAGCCCCAGCATTTT.

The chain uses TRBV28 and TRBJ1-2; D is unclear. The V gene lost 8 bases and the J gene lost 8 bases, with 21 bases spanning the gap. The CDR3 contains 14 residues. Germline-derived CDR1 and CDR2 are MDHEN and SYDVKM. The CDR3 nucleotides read TGTGCCAGCCTCTCAAGAGGGCGGGATCGGGGCTACACCTTC. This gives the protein CASLSRGRDRGYTF.

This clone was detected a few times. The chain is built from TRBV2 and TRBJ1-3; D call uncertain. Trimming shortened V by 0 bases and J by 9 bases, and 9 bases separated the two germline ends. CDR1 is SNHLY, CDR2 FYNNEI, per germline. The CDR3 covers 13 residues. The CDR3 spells CASSEAPGVTIYF. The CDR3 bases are TGTGCCAGCAGTGAAGCTCCAGGTGTCACCATATATTTT. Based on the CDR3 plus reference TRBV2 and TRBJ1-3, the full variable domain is EPEVTQTPSHQVTQMGQEVILRCVPISNHLYFYWYRQILGQKVEFLVSFYNNEISEKSEIFDDQFSVERPDGSNFTLKIRSTKLEDSAMYFCASSEAPGVTIYFGEGSWLTVV.

CDR3 DNA: TGTGCCAGCAGTGCAGCTAACGGCGGCTATGGCTACACCTTC. Protein sequence: CASSAANGGYGYTF. This chain uses TRBV6-4 with TRBJ1-2; D uncertain. This CDR3 region has 14 residues. Germline lookup yields CDR1 MRHNA and CDR2 SNTAGT. The V and J ends lost 4 bases and 4 bases respectively, with 13 bases between them.

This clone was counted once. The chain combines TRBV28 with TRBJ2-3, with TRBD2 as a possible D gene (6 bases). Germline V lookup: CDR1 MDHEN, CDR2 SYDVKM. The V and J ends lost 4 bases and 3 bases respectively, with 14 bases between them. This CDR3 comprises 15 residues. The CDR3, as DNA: TGTGCCAGCAGTTGGGAGCGGGCCGGAACAGATACGCAGTATTTT. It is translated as CASSWERAGTDTQYF.

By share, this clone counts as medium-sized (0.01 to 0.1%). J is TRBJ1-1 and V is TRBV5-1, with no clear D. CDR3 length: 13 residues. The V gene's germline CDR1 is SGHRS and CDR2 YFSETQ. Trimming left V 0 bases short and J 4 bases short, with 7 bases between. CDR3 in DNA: TGCGCCAGCAGCTTGGTTGAGGGCACTGAAGCTTTCTTT. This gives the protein CASSLVEGTEAFF.

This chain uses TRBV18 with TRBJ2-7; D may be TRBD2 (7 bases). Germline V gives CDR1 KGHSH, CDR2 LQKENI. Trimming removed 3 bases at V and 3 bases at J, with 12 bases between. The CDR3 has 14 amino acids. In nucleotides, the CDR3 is TGTGCCAGCTCACCCCGGGGGGCCAACTACGAGCAGTACTTC. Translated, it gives CASSPRGANYEQYF.